One and the same sample provided the 5 T cell receptor beta chains below, sequenced in a study of blood T cell repertoires in COVID-19 (dated by TCRdb to 2020 to 2022). The library was obtained by the immunoSEQ multiplex PCR assay. TCRdb holds this immuneACCESS table with in-frame rearrangements only. Some clones are missing; in checked studies, unresolved V genes explain under half, and the rest has no known cause. This sample lists roughly 100,000 clones; 91% were detected once. Under 2% of the sample belongs to the ten largest clones. The sequencing input was peripheral blood. These TCRs come from a human donor with active COVID-19. The donor label of this sample is uncertain.

CDR3 bases: TGTGCCAGCAGCTTATCGGGAGTAACTGCTGGAAACACCATATATTTT. Translated, it gives CASSLSGVTAGNTIYF. The chain links TRBV7-2 to TRBJ1-3; no clear D gene. V lost 2 bases to trimming and J lost 2 bases, with 13 bases between them. The CDR3 runs 16 residues. Germline V gene sequence: CDR1 SGHTA, CDR2 FQGNSA. The variable domain in full, with the rest retrieved from reference TRBV7-2 and TRBJ1-3, is GAGVSQSPSNKVTEKGKDVELRCDPISGHTALYWYRQSLGQGLEFLIYFQGNSAPDKSGLPSDRFSAERTGGSVSTLTIQRTQQEDSAVYLCASSLSGVTAGNTIYFGEGSWLTVV.

This rearrangement joins TRBV19 to TRBJ2-7; TRBD1 might be the D (5 bases). The germline CDR1 and CDR2 sequences are LNHDA and SQIVND (reference sequence). V was pared by 8 bases and J by 2 bases, with 10 bases between. The CDR3 extends over 12 amino acids. CDR3 amino acids: CASSGIPYEQYF. The CDR3 DNA sequence: TGTGCCAGTTCAGGGATACCCTACGAGCAGTACTTC.

The V and J genes are TRBV4-1 and TRBJ1-6, with D perhaps TRBD1 (6 bases). The V end was cut by 4 bases, the J end by 2 bases, with 15 bases between. CDR3 length: 17 amino acids. The V gene's germline CDR1 is MGHRA and CDR2 YSYEKL. CDR3 residues: CASSPQGFATYNSPLHF. The CDR3 bases are TGCGCCAGCAGCCCACAGGGTTTCGCGACCTATAATTCACCCCTCCACTTT.

The gene calls are TRBV7-3 and TRBJ1-2; TRBD1 matches 8 bases. This CDR3 has 15 residues. V was clipped by 2 bases and J by 4 bases; unmatched bases: 6. The germline V gene encodes CDR1 SGHTA and CDR2 FQGTGA. CDR3 in amino acids: CASSLSSDRVYGYTF. In DNA form, the CDR3 reads TGTGCCAGCAGCTTATCCTCGGACAGGGTCTATGGCTACACCTTC.

The gene calls are TRBV7-9 and TRBJ2-5, with TRBD2 as a possible D gene (6 bases). Trimming shortened V by 5 bases and J by 0 bases, and 13 bases separated the two germline ends. Germline values: CDR1 SEHNR, CDR2 FQNEAQ (reference sequence). The CDR3 covers 15 residues. CDR3 nucleotide sequence: TGTGCCAGCAGCCCCCCGGAGGGGTACCAAGAGACCCAGTACTTC. It is translated as CASSPPEGYQETQYF.